The 27 T cell receptor beta chains reported below all come from one sample, sequenced in a study of tumor and adjacent non-tumor tissue in lung cancer. The template was RNA from unsorted bulk tissue. This non-tumor lung sample came from over 3 cm beyond the tumor edge. Three rounds of nested PCR, following a modified ARM-PCR protocol, produced the TCRbeta library. TCRdb used MiXCR to reprocess the multiplex PCR reads, holding one entry per CDR3 protein. This table has around 74,000 distinct CDR3 sequences, 65% to 75% appearing once. The sample consisted of distant non-tumor lung tissue. These TCRs come from a woman between 45 and 60 years old with non-small cell lung cancer.

Turning to this clonotype: One end of the junction does not line up with germline, which may come from a read error. The chain employs TRBV28 and TRBJ1-2; TRBD1 might be the D (5 bases). Per germline, CDR1 MDHEN and CDR2 SYDVKM. The CDR3 is 14 residues long. CDR3 DNA: TGCACCAGCAGTTTTAAAGGGGCGGGCTATGGCTACACCTTC. This encodes CTSSFKGAGYGYTF.

For this clonotype: Mismatch with germline at one junction end may stem from a read error. The chain joins TRBV20-1 to TRBJ2-1; TRBD2 is a possible D gene (6 bases). CDR3 length equals 15 residues. Germline CDR1 and CDR2: DFQATT and SNEGSKA (reference sequence). This CDR3 reads CSAVAEGPISNVQFF. CDR3 in DNA: TGCAGTGCTGTAGCGGAAGGACCCATTAGCAATGTGCAGTTCTTC.

For this clonotype: A much larger clonotype is one base distant, so this may be a read error. This chain uses TRBV5-4 with TRBJ2-2, with D perhaps matching TRBD2 (6 bases). The CDR3 length is 15 residues. V was shortened by 2 bases and J by 7 bases, with 15 bases between the two germline ends. Germline loops: CDR1 SGHNT, CDR2 YYREEE (reference sequence). The CDR3 DNA reads TGTGCCAGCAGCTTAGGAGGGAAGGATAGCGGGGAGCTGTTTTTT. This translates into CASSLGGKDSGELFF.

The gene calls are TRBV12-3 or TRBV12-4 and TRBJ1-5, with D unclear. Trimming removed 5 bases at V and 13 bases at J, with 21 bases between. This CDR3 region has 14 residues. As DNA, the CDR3 is TGTGCCAGCAGTCTTGATGGAGTAGATCAGTCGCAGCATTTT. Translating it yields CASSLDGVDQSQHF.

Notes on this clonotype: One end of the junction does not line up with germline, which may come from a read error. The chain links TRBV5-8 to TRBJ2-7; maybe TRBD2 (5 bases). CDR1 is SGHTS and CDR2 is YDEGEE in the germline V gene. The length of the CDR3 is 15 residues. In DNA, the CDR3 is TGTGCCACCAGAAATCCGGACGGACTTTACTACGAGCATTACTTC. It yields the protein CATRNPDGLYYEHYF.

The J gene is TRBJ2-1, the V gene TRBV28; no firm D call. V dropped 9 bases and J dropped 3 bases, with 15 bases sitting between them. CDR3 length: 14 residues. Germline CDR1 reads MDHEN; CDR2 reads SYDVKM. CDR3: CASSGQALYNEQFF. The CDR3, as DNA: TGTGCCAGTAGTGGGCAGGCGCTCTACAATGAGCAGTTCTTC.

To note about this clonotype: A much bigger clone sits one base away, suggesting this may be a read error. The chain joins TRBV6-2 or TRBV6-3 to TRBJ2-3; D possibly corresponds to TRBD1 (5 bases). The DNA matches TRBJ1-5 better at its end, which makes the J call doubtful. Germline CDR1 reads MNHEY; CDR2 reads SVGEGT. The CDR3 spans 14 residues. The CDR3 protein is CASRGVESTDTQHF. CDR3 nucleotide sequence: TGTGCCAGCAGGGGGGTAGAGAGCACAGATACGCAGCATTTT.

J is TRBJ2-6 and V is TRBV10-2, with D perhaps given as TRBD1 or TRBD2 (5 bases each). Germline CDR1 and CDR2: WSHSY and SAAADI. CDR3 length equals 14 residues. CDR3 sequence: CDSSEGTGANVLTF. Written as DNA, the CDR3 is TGCGACAGTAGTGAGGGGACCGGGGCCAACGTCCTGACTTTC.

Worth noting for this clonotype: The junction shows a germline mismatch at one end, possibly a read error. This chain links TRBV11-2 with TRBJ2-1, with D hard to call. Germline assignment: CDR1 SGHAT and CDR2 FQNNGV. There are 14 residues in the CDR3. The CDR3 here is CDSSFPVQYNEQFF. Written as DNA, the CDR3 is TGTGACAGCAGCTTCCCAGTCCAATACAATGAGCAGTTTTTC.

With respect to this clonotype: Since no conserved phenylalanine or tryptophan closes the CDR3, a read error is the likely cause. The chain joins TRBV11-2 to TRBJ2-5; the D gene is possibly TRBD1 (7 bases). Trimming removed 1 base from V and 7 bases from J, with 13 bases in between. CDR1 and CDR2 from the germline V gene are SGHAT and FQNNGV. The CDR3 spans 14 residues. CDR3 in amino acids: CASSLVNQGGTQYL. The CDR3 coding sequence is TGTGCCAGCAGCTTAGTGAATCAGGGGGGGACCCAGTACTTA.

This clonotype has just one count. With a much larger clone just one base away, this may be a read error. The rearrangement joins TRBV6-2 or TRBV6-3 to TRBJ2-5; no firm D call. Germline loops: CDR1 MNHEY, CDR2 SVGEGT. This CDR3 contains 13 residues. CDR3 in DNA: TGTGCCAGCAGTTACTCCGAACAAGAGACCCAGCACTTC. This codes for CASSYSEQETQHF.

As concerns this clonotype: A clone one base away is much larger, so this may be a read error. Here the CDR3 DNA reads TGCAGTACTAGTCGTTGGGACGTTTATCAGCCCCAGCATTTT. Translating gives CSTSRWDVYQPQHF. V is TRBV20-1 and J is TRBJ1-5; D perhaps matches TRBD1 (5 bases). The CDR3 covers 14 residues. Germline CDR1 is DFQATT and CDR2 is SNEGSKA (reference sequence).

This clonotype was observed a handful of times. This chain uses TRBV28 with TRBJ2-3; D is unclear. Germline V gene sequence: CDR1 MDHEN, CDR2 SYDVKM. V was shortened by 4 bases and J by 8 bases, with 13 bases between the two germline ends. This CDR3 comprises 13 residues. CDR3 coding DNA: TGTGCCAGCAGTTCCGGATTAGTGGCTACGCAGTATTTT. This codes for CASSSGLVATQYF.

A word on this clonotype: An end of the junction differs from the germline gene, which may be a read error. The chain combines TRBV11-1 with TRBJ2-1; the D is unclear. This CDR3 spans 13 amino acids. Germline V gives CDR1 SGHAT, CDR2 FQDESV (reference sequence). CDR3 loop: CASSLPLLGEQFF. Here the CDR3 DNA reads TGTGCCAGCAGCTTACCTCTGCTGGGTGAGCAGTTTTTC.

This clonotype has a handful of counts. The chain links TRBV4-2 to TRBJ2-7, with a possible D match to TRBD2 (6 bases). V was pared by 0 bases and J by 3 bases, with 9 bases between. Germline CDR1 is LGHNA and CDR2 is YNFKEQ. This CDR3 is built from 14 residues. DNA of the CDR3: TGTGCCAGCAGCCAAGATCCGGGGGTCTACGAGCAGTACTTC. Its translation is CASSQDPGVYEQYF.

In the case of this clonotype: At one of its ends the junction is not consistent with the germline gene, which may arise from a read error. The chain combines TRBV4-1 with TRBJ1-1, with a weak D call TRBD1 (5 bases). Germline V gives CDR1 MGHRA, CDR2 YSYEKL. The CDR3 is 16 residues long. The CDR3 reads CASSQDCYRTNTEAFF. CDR3 nucleotides: TGTGCCAGCAGCCAAGATTGTTACAGGACGAACACTGAAGCTTTCTTT.

For this clonotype: A clone one base away is much larger, so this may be a read error. The chain employs TRBV4-1 and TRBJ2-7; D gene ambiguous. The length of the CDR3 is 13 residues. CDR1 MGHRA and CDR2 YSYEKL come from the germline V gene. CDR3 amino acids: CASSQSGGYEHYF. As DNA, the CDR3 is TGCGCCAGCAGCCAATCCGGTGGCTACGAGCATTACTTC.

This clonotype was counted many times. The CDR3 sequence: CSASGTYNEQFF. CDR3 DNA: TGCAGTGCTAGCGGAACCTACAATGAGCAGTTCTTC. The V gene is TRBV20-1, the J gene TRBJ2-1; the D is unclear. The CDR3 loop spans 12 amino acids. V shed 3 bases and J shed 2 bases, with 5 bases lying between them. Germline-derived CDR1 and CDR2 are DFQATT and SNEGSKA (reference sequence).

As concerns this clonotype: An end of the junction does not agree with germline; a read error may underlie this. This chain joins TRBV28 and TRBJ2-4; no definite D call. Per the germline V gene, CDR1 is MDHEN and CDR2 is SYDVKM. The CDR3 spans 15 residues. CDR3: CASSFGLLTKNIQYF. CDR3 sequence (DNA): TGTGCCAGCAGTTTTGGGTTACTAACCAAAAACATTCAGTATTTC.

Only a few counts were recorded for this clonotype. The chain combines TRBV4-1 with TRBJ1-5; D unclear. CDR3 length: 16 residues. V lost 1 base and J lost 3, with 13 bases in between. Germline CDR1 and CDR2: MGHRA and YSYEKL. The CDR3 region is CASSQGVVQTNQPQHF. The CDR3 region has the DNA TGCGCCAGCAGCCAAGGCGTTGTACAAACCAATCAGCCCCAGCATTTT.

This clonotype was seen once. This may be a read error, as it is one base from a much larger clone. This rearrangement joins TRBV20-1 to TRBJ2-7; TRBD2 might be the D (7 bases). Trimming took 4 bases from V and 7 from J, leaving 20 bases between them. Germline V lookup: CDR1 DFQATT, CDR2 SNEGSKA (reference sequence). This CDR3 comprises 14 residues. The CDR3 nucleotides read TGCAGTGCTATTCGCGGGGGCCCTCAACGGGAGCAGTACTTC. The encoded protein is CSAIRGGPQREQYF.

Worth noting for this clonotype: A junction end diverges from the germline sequence, so it may reflect a read error. The chain has TRBV20-1 and TRBJ2-5; TRBD2 matches at 15 bases. The CDR3 is 19 amino acids. The germline V gene has CDR1 DFQATT and CDR2 SNEGSKA (reference sequence). The CDR3 nucleotides read TGCAGTGCTGAAAGCAGGGGACTAGCGGGAGGAGGGAATCAAGAGACTCAGTACTTC. It is translated as CSAESRGLAGGGNQETQYF.

Worth noting for this clonotype: The CDR3 end shows no conserved phenylalanine or tryptophan, and so a read error is likely. This sequence joins TRBV5-4 and TRBJ2-6; 12 nucleotides agree with TRBD2. This CDR3 spans 17 amino acids. Germline V lookup: CDR1 SGHNT, CDR2 YYREEE (reference sequence). CDR3 DNA sequence: TGTGTCAGCAGCCGGACTAGCGGGACCTCTGGGGCCAACGTCCTGACTTTA. Residues: CVSSRTSGTSGANVLTL.

Comment on this clonotype: One junction end does not reproduce the germline sequence, and a read error may be involved. The CDR3 sequence: CASSRPLASDMQYF. In nucleotides, the CDR3 is TGCGCCAGCAGCCGACCCCTAGCAAGCGATATGCAGTATTTT. The rearrangement joins TRBV4-1 to TRBJ2-3; D is perhaps TRBD2 (5 bases). Germline V lookup: CDR1 MGHRA, CDR2 YSYEKL. The CDR3 is made up of 14 amino acids.

The rearrangement links TRBV6-2 or TRBV6-3 to TRBJ1-5; D uncertain. Germline V gives CDR1 MNHEY, CDR2 SVGEGT. The V and J ends lost 5 bases and 2 bases respectively, with 28 bases between them. This CDR3 has 20 residues. The CDR3: CASSPARQTEFRVGNQPQHF. In DNA, the CDR3 is TGTGCCAGCAGTCCGGCCCGTCAAACAGAGTTTCGAGTTGGCAATCAGCCCCAGCATTTT.

The chain couples TRBV12-3 or TRBV12-4 to TRBJ2-2; 14 bases are a match to TRBD2. The CDR3 runs 15 residues. The CDR3 DNA is TGTGGCAATACCGGGACTAGCGGGAGTGCCGGGGAGCTGTTTTTT. It encodes CGNTGTSGSAGELFF.

This clonotype was seen a handful of times. A much larger clone lies one base from this, so it may be a read error. DNA of the CDR3: TGCAGTGCTAGGACACAGGGGGACGTCGCTGGCTACACCTTC. Translation: CSARTQGDVAGYTF. The genes are TRBV20-1 and TRBJ1-2, with 8 positions matching TRBD1. The CDR3 has 14 amino acids. CDR1 is DFQATT and CDR2 is SNEGSKA in the germline V gene (reference sequence). J was trimmed by 7 bases and V by 3 bases; bases with no gene match: 10.